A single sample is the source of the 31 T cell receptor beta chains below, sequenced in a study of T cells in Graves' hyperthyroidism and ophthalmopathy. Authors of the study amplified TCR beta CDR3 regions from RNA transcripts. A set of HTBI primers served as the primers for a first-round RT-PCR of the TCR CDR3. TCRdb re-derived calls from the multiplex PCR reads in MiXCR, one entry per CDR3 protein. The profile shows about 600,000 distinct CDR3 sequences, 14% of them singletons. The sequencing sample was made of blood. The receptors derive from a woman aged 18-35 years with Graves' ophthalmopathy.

CDR3 DNA: TGTGCCAGCAGTTTATCTGGGACTAGCGGGAGCTCCTACGAGCAGTACTTC. Amino acid sequence: CASSLSGTSGSSYEQYF. This chain links TRBV28 with TRBJ2-7, with 14 bases matching TRBD2. The trim removed 1 base at V and 0 bases at J, leaving 2 bases unmatched. Germline assignment: CDR1 MDHEN and CDR2 SYDVKM. The CDR3 has 17 residues.

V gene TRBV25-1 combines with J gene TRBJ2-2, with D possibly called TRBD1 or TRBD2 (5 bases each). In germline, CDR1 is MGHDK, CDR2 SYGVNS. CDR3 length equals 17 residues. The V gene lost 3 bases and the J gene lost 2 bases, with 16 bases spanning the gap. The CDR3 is CASSEYKAGSNTGELFF. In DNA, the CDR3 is TGTGCCAGCAGTGAGTACAAAGCAGGGAGTAACACCGGGGAGCTGTTTTTT.

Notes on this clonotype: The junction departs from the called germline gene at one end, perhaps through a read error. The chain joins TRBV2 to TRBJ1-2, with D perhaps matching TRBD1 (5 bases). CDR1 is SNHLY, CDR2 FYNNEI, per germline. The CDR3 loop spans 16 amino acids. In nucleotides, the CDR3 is TGTGCCAGCAGTGACCCGGGGCATGGAGGGAACTGTGGCTACACCTTC. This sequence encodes CASSDPGHGGNCGYTF.

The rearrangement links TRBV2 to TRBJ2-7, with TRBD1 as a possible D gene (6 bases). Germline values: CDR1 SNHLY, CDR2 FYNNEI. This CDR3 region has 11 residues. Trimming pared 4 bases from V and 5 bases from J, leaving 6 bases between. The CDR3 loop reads CASSGDNEQYF. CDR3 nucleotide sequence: TGTGCCAGCAGTGGGGACAACGAGCAGTACTTC.

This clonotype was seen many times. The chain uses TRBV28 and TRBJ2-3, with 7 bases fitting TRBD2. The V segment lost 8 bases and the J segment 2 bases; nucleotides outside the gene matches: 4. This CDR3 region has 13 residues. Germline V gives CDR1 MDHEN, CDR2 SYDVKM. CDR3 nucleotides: TGTGCCAGCTGCGGGGGAGTCACAGATACGCAGTATTTT. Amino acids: CASCGGVTDTQYF.

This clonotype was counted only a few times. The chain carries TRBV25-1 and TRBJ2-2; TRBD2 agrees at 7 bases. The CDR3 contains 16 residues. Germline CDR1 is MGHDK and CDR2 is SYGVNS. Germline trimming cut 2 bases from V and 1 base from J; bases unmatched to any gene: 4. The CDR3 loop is CASSERREGNTGELFF. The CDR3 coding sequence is TGTGCCAGCAGTGAAAGGAGGGAGGGGAACACCGGGGAGCTGTTTTTT.

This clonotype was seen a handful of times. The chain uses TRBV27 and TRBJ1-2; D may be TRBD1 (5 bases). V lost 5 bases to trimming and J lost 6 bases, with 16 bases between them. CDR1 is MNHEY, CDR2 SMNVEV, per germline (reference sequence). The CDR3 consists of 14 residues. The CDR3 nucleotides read TGTGCCAGCAGTCCCTGGGGGGGAACGGATGGCTACACCTTC. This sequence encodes CASSPWGGTDGYTF.

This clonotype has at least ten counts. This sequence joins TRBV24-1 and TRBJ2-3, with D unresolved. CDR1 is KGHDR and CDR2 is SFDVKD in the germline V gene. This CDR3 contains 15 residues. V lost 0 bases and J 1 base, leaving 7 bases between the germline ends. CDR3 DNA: TGTGCCACCAGTGATTTGGGGCAGGGCACAGATACGCAGTATTTT. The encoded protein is CATSDLGQGTDTQYF.

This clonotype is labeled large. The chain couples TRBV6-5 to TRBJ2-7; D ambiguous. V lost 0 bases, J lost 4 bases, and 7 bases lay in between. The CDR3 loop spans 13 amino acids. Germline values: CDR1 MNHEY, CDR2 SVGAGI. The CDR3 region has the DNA TGTGCCAGCAGTTACTCGAACACGTACGAGCAGTACTTC. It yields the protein CASSYSNTYEQYF.

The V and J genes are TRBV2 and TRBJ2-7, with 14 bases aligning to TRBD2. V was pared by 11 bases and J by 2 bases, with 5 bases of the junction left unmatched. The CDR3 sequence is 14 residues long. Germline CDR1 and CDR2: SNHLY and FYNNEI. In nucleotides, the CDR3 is TGTGCCGGGGAGACTAGCGGGAGGGCCTACGAGCAGTACTTC. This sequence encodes CAGETSGRAYEQYF. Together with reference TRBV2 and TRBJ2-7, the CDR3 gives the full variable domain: EPEVTQTPSHQVTQMGQEVILRCVPISNHLYFYWYRQILGQKVEFLVSFYNNEISEKSEIFDDQFSVERPDGSNFTLKIRSTKLEDSAMYFCAGETSGRAYEQYFGPGTRLTVT.

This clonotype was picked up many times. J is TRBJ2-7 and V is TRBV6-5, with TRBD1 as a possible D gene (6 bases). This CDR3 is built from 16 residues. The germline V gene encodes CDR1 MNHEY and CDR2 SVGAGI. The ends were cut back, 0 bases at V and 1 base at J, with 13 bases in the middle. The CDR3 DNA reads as TGTGCCAGCAGTTACTCGAGCAGTGGACAGTCCTACGAGCAGTACTTC. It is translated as CASSYSSSGQSYEQYF.

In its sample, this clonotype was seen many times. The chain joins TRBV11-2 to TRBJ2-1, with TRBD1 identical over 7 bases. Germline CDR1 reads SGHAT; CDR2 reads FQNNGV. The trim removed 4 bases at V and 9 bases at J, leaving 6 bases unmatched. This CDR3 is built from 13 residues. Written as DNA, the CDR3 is TGTGCCAGCAGCTATATAGGGGGCCTTGAGCAGTTCTTC. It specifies CASSYIGGLEQFF. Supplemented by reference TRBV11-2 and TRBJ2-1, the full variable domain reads EAGVAQSPRYKIIEKRQSVAFWCNPISGHATLYWYQQILGQGPKLLIQFQNNGVVDDSQLPKDRFSAERLKGVDSTLKIQPAKLEDSAVYLCASSYIGGLEQFFGPGTRLTVL.

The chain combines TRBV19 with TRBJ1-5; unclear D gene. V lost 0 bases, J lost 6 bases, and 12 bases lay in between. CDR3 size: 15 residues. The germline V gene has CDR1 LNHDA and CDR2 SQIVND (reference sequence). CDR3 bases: TGTGCCAGTAGTATAGACGACTCGGCGGGTCAGCCCCAGCATTTT. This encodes CASSIDDSAGQPQHF.

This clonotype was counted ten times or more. The DNA of the CDR3 is TGCGCCAGCAGCACCCAGGGCACTGAAAAACTGTTTTTT. Translating it yields CASSTQGTEKLFF. The genes are TRBV4-3 and TRBJ1-4; D may be TRBD1 (5 bases). Trimming shortened V by 5 bases and J by 7 bases, and 11 bases separated the two germline ends. This CDR3 region has 13 residues. CDR1 is LGHNA, CDR2 YSLEER, per germline.

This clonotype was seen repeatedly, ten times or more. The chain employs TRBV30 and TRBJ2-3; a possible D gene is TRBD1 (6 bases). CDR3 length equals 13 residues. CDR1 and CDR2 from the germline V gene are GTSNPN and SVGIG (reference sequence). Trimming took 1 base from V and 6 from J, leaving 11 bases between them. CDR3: CAWSGQVSDTQYF. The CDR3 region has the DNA TGTGCCTGGAGTGGACAGGTGTCGGATACGCAGTATTTT.

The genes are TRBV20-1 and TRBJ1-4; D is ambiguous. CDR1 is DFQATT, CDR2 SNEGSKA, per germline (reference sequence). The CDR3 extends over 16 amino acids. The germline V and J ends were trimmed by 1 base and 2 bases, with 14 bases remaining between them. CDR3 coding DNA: TGCAGTGCTAGAGTCGATAGGTTCGTGACTAATGAAAAACTGTTTTTT. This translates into CSARVDRFVTNEKLFF.

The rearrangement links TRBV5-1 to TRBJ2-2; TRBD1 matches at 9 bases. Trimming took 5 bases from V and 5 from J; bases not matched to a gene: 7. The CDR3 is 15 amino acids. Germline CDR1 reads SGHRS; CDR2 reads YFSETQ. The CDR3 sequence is CASRQTGGRTGELFF. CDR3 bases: TGCGCCAGCAGGCAAACAGGGGGCCGGACCGGGGAGCTGTTTTTT.

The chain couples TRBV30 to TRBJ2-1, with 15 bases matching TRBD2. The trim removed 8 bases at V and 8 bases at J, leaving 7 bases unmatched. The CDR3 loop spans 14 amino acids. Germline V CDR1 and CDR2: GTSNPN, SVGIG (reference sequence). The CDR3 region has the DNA TGTGCCAGGGGACTAGCGGGAGGAGAGGATGAGCAGTTCTTC. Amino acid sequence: CARGLAGGEDEQFF.

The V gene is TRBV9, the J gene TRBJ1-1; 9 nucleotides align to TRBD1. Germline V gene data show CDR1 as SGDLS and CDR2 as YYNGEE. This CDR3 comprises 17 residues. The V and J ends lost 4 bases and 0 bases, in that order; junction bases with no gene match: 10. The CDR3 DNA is TGTGCCAGCAGCCTAGGGGGGACAGGGACTATGAACACTGAAGCTTTCTTT. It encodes CASSLGGTGTMNTEAFF.

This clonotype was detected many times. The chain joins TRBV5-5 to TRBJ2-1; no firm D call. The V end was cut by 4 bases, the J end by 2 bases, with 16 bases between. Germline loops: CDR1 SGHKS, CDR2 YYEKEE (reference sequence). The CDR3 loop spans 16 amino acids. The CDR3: CASSHISMRPYNEQFF. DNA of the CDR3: TGTGCCAGCAGCCACATCTCCATGAGGCCCTACAATGAGCAGTTCTTC.

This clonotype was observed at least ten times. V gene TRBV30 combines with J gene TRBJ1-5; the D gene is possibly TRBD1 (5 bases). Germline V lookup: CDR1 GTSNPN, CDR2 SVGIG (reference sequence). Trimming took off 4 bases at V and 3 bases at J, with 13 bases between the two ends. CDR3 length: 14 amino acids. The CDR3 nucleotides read TGTGCCTGGACGCAGGGCGTATACAATCAGCCCCAGCATTTT. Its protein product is CAWTQGVYNQPQHF. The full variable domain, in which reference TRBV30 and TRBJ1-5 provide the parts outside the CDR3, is SQTIHQWPATLVQPVGSPLSLECTVEGTSNPNLYWYRQAAGRGLQLLFYSVGIGQISSEVPQNLSASRPQDRQFILSSKKLLLSDSGFYLCAWTQGVYNQPQHFGDGTRLSIL.

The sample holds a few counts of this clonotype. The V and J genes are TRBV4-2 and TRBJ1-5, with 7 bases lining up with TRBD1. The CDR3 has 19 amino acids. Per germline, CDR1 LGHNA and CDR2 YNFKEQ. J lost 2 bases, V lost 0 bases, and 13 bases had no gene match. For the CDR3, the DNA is TGTGCCAGCAGCCAAGATCGAGACAGGGAAATCGTGGGCAATCAGCCCCAGCATTTT. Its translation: CASSQDRDREIVGNQPQHF.

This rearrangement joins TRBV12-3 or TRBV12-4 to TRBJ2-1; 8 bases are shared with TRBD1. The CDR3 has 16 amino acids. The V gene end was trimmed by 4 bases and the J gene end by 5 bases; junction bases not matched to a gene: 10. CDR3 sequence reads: CASSSLPGQANNEQFF. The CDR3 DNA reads TGTGCCAGCAGTTCTCTCCCGGGACAGGCAAACAATGAGCAGTTCTTC.

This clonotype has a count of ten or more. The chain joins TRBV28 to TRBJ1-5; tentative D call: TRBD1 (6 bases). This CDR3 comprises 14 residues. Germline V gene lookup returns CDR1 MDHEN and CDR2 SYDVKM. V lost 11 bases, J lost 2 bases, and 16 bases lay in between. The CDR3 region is CAGAGGWGNQPQHF. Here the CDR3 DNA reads TGTGCCGGGGCGGGGGGCTGGGGCAATCAGCCCCAGCATTTT.

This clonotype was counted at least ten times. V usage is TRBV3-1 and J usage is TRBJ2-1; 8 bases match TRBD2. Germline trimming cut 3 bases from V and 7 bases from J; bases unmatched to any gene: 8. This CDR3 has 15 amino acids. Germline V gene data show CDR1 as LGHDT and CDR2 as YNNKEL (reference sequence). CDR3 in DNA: TGTGCCAGCAGCCACTTCGAGCGGGAGTGGAATGAGCAGTTCTTC. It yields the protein CASSHFEREWNEQFF.

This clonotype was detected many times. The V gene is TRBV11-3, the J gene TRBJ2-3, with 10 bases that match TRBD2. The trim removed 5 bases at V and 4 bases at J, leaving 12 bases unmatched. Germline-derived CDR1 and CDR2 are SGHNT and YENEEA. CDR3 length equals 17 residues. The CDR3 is CASSPNTGTSVSDTQYF. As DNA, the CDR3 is TGTGCCAGCAGCCCAAATACCGGGACTAGCGTCTCAGATACGCAGTATTTT.

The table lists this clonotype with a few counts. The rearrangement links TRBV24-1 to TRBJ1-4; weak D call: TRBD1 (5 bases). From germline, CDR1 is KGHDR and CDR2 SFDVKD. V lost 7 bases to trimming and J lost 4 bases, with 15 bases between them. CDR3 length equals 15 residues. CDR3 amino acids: CATSSTGVGNEKLFF. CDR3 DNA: TGTGCCACCAGCTCCACAGGTGTGGGTAATGAAAAACTGTTTTTT.

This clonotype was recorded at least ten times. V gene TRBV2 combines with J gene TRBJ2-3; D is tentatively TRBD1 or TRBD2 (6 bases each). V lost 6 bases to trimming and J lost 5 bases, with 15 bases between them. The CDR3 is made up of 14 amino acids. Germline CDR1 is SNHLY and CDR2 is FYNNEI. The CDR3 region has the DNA TGTGCCAGCAGCCAGAGGGGGGCCGAAGATACGCAGTATTTT. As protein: CASSQRGAEDTQYF.

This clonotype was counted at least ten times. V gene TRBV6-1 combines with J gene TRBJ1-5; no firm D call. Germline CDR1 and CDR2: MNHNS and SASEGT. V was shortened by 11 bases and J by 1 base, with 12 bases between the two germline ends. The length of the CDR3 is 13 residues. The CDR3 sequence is CAAALQSNQPQHF. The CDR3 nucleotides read TGTGCCGCAGCTTTACAGAGCAATCAGCCCCAGCATTTT.

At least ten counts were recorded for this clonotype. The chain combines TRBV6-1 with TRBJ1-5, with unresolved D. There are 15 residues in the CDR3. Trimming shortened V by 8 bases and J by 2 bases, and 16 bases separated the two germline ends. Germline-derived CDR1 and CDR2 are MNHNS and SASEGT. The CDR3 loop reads CASGNTGRGNQPQHF. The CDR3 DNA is TGTGCCAGCGGGAACACGGGTAGGGGCAATCAGCCCCAGCATTTT.

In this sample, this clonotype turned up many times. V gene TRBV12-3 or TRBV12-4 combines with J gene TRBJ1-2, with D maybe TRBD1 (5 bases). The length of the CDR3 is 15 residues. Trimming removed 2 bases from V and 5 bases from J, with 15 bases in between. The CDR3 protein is CASSLRGVKWYGYTF. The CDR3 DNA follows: TGTGCCAGCAGTTTACGAGGGGTGAAATGGTATGGCTACACCTTC.